What follows describes a single T cell receptor beta chain. The source of the sample is a study of blood T cell repertoires in COVID-19. As for the study in general: Samples taken during acute and convalescent COVID-19 were collected in the United States, Italy and Spain. The cDNA or gDNA used as material had been derived from T cells, B-cell-depleted T cells, or PBMCs.

CDR3 length equals 17 residues. Germline V gives CDR1 SEHNR, CDR2 FQNEAQ (reference sequence). Germline trimming cut 1 base from V and 2 bases from J; bases unmatched to any gene: 4. Per the original data handling: Amplification of reference gene primers provided the estimated nucleated cell counts. TCRdb keeps only in-frame clones here, not all; method: immunoSEQ multiplex PCR. For V, J and clone size, that table is used; D and trimming come from the DNA. The repertoire includes about 250,000 clones, 84% of them detected once, and 1.5% to 1.7% sits in the top ten. The chain recombines TRBV7-9 with TRBJ1-5; TRBD1 matches at 11 bases. This clonotype originated in a woman aged 40 to 50 who had recovered from COVID-19. Sequencing used peripheral blood. The CDR3 protein is CASSLDRTGGRNQPQHF. The CDR3 bases are TGTGCCAGCAGCTTAGATAGGACAGGGGGCCGCAATCAGCCCCAGCATTTT. Drawing the rest from reference TRBV7-9 and TRBJ1-5, the complete variable domain is DTGVSQNPRHKITKRGQNVTFRCDPISEHNRLYWYRQTLGQGPEFLTYFQNEAQLEKSRLLSDRFSAERPKGSFSTLEIQRTEQGDSAMYLCASSLDRTGGRNQPQHFGDGTRLSIL.